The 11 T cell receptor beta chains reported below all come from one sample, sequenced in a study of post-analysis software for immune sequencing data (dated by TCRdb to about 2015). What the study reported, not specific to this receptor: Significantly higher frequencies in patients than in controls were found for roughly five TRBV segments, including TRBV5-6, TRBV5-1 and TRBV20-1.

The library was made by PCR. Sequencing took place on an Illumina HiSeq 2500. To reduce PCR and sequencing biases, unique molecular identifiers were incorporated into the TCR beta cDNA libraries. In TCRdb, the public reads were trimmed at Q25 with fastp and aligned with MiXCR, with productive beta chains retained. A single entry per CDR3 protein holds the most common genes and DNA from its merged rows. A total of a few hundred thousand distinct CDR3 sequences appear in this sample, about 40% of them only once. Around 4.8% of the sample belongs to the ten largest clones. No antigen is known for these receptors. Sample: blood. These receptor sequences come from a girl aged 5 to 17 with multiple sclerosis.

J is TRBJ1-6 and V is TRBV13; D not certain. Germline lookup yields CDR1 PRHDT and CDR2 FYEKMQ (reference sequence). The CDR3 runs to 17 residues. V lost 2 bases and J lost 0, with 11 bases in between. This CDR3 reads CASSLKGISSYNSPLHF. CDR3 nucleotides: TGTGCCAGCAGCTTAAAGGGTATCAGCTCCTATAATTCACCCCTCCACTTT.

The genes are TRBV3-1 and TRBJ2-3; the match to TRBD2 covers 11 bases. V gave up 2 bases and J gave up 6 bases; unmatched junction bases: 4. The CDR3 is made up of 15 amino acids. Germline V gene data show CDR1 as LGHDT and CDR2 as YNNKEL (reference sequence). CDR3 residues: CASSQTSGRSDTQYF. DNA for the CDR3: TGTGCCAGCAGCCAAACTAGCGGGAGATCGGATACGCAGTATTTT.

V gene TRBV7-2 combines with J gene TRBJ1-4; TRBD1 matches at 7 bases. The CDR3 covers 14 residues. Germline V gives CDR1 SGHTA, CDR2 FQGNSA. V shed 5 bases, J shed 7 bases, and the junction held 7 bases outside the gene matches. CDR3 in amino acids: CASSPTTGCEKLFF. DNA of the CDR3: TGTGCCAGCAGCCCGACGACAGGGTGTGAAAAACTGTTTTTT.

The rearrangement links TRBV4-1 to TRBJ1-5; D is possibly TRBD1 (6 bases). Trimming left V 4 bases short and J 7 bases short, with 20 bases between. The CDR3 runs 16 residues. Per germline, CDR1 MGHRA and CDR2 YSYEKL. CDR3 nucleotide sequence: TGCGCCAGCAGCCGAGATCCGGGGGGGGCCGGGCAGCCCCAGCATTTT. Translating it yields CASSRDPGGAGQPQHF.

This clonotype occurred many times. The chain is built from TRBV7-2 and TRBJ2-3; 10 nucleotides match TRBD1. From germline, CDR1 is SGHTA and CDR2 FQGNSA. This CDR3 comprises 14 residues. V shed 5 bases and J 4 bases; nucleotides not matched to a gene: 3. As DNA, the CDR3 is TGTGCCAGCAGCAGCGGGACAGGGGCAGATACGCAGTATTTT. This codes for CASSSGTGADTQYF.

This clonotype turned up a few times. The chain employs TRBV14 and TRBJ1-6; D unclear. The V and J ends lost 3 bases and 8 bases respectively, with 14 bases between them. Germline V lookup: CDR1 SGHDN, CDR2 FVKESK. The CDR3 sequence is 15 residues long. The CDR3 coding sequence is TGTGCCAGCAGCCAGGCTTCGGGTCTGTATTCACCCCTCCACTTT. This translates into CASSQASGLYSPLHF. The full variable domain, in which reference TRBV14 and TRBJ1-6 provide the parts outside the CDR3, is EAGVTQFPSHSVIEKGQTVTLRCDPISGHDNLYWYRRVMGKEIKFLLHFVKESKQDESGMPNNRFLAERTGGTYSTLKVQPAELEDSGVYFCASSQASGLYSPLHFGNGTRLTVT.

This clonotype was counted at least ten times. CDR3: CASSLDRAGYNEQFF. CDR3 bases: TGCGCCAGCAGCTTGGACAGGGCTGGCTACAATGAGCAGTTCTTC. The chain joins TRBV5-1 to TRBJ2-1; the D gene is possibly TRBD1 (6 bases). The V and J ends lost 0 bases and 3 bases respectively, with 10 bases between them. CDR3 size: 15 residues. The germline V gene has CDR1 SGHRS and CDR2 YFSETQ.

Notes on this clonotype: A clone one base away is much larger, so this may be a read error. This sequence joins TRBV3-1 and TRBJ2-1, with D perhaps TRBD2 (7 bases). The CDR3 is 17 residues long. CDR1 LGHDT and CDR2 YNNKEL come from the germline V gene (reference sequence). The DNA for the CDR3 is TGTGCCGGCAGCCTTAGTCCGGGGGGCGGCGGGAGCGCGGAGCAGTTCTTC. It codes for CAGSLSPGGGGSAEQFF.

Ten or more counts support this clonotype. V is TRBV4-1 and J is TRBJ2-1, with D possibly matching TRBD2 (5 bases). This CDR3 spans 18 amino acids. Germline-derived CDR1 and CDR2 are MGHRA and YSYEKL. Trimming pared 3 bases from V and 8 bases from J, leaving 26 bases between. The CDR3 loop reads CASSHIARRDLGSDEQFF. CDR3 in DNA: TGCGCCAGCAGCCATATCGCTAGACGGGATCTGGGCTCGGATGAGCAGTTCTTC.

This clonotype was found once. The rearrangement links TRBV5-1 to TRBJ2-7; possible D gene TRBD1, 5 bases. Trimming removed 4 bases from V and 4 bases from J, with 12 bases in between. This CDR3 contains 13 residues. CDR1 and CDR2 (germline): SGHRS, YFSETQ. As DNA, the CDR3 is TGCGCCAGCAGCCCGCTAGGGGAATACGAGCAGTACTTC. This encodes CASSPLGEYEQYF.

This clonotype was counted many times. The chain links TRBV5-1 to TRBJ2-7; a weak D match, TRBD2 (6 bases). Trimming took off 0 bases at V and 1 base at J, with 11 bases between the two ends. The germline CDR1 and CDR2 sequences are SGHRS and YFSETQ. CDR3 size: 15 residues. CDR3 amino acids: CASSLDAGKSYEQYF. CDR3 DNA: TGCGCCAGCAGCTTGGATGCGGGGAAGTCCTACGAGCAGTACTTC.